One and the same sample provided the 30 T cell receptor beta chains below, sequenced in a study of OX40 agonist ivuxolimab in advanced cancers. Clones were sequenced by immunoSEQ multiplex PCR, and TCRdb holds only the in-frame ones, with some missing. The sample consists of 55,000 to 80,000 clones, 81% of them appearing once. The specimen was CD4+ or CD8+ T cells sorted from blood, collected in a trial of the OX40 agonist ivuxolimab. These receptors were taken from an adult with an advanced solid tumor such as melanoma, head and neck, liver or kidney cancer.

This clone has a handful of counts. The CDR3 loop reads CASSQDPQGKSPLHF. The CDR3 DNA reads as TGTGCCAGCAGCCAAGATCCGCAGGGGAAGTCACCCCTCCACTTT. The V gene is TRBV14, the J gene TRBJ1-6; weak D call: TRBD1 (6 bases). This CDR3 is built from 15 residues. V was trimmed by 0 bases and J by 10 bases, leaving 13 bases between them. Germline assignment: CDR1 SGHDN and CDR2 FVKESK.

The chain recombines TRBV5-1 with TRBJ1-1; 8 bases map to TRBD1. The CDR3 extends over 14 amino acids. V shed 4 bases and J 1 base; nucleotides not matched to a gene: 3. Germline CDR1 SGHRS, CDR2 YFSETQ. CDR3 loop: CASSPGTGNTEAFF. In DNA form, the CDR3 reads TGCGCCAGCAGCCCCGGGACAGGGAACACTGAAGCTTTCTTT. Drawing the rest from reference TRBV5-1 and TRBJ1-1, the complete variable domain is KAGVTQTPRYLIKTRGQQVTLSCSPISGHRSVSWYQQTPGQGLQFLFEYFSETQRNKGNFPGRFSGRQFSNSRSEMNVSTLELGDSALYLCASSPGTGNTEAFFGQGTRLTVV.

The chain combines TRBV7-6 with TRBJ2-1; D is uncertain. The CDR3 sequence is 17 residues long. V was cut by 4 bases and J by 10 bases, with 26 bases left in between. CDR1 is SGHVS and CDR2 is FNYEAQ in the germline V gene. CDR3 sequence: CASSSTIIRSSAVEQFF. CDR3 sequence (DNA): TGTGCCAGCAGCTCCACCATCATTAGGAGTAGTGCTGTAGAGCAGTTCTTC. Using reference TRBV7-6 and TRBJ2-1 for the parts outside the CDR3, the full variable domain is GAGVSQSPRYKVTKRGQDVALRCDPISGHVSLYWYRQALGQGPEFLTYFNYEAQQDKSGLPNDRFSAERPEGSISTLTIQRTEQRDSAMYRCASSSTIIRSSAVEQFFGPGTRLTVL.

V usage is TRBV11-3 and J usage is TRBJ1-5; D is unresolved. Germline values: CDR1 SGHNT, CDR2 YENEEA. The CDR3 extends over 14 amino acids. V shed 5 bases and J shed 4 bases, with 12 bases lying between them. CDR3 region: CASSLMPRNQPQHF. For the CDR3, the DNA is TGTGCCAGCAGCCTAATGCCAAGGAATCAGCCCCAGCATTTT.

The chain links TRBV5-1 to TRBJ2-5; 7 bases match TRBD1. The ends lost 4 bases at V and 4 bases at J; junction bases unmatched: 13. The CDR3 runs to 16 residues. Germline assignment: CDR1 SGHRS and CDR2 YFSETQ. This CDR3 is CASSGRATGLGETQYF. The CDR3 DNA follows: TGCGCCAGCAGCGGGAGAGCGACAGGGTTGGGAGAGACCCAGTACTTC.

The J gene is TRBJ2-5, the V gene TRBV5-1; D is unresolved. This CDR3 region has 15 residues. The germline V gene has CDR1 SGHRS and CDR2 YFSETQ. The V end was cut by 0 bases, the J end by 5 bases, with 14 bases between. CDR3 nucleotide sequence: TGCGCCAGCAGCTTGGTCCCCTCCCGAGCGGAGACCCAGTACTTC. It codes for CASSLVPSRAETQYF. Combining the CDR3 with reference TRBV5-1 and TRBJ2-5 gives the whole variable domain KAGVTQTPRYLIKTRGQQVTLSCSPISGHRSVSWYQQTPGQGLQFLFEYFSETQRNKGNFPGRFSGRQFSNSRSEMNVSTLELGDSALYLCASSLVPSRAETQYFGPGTRLLVL.

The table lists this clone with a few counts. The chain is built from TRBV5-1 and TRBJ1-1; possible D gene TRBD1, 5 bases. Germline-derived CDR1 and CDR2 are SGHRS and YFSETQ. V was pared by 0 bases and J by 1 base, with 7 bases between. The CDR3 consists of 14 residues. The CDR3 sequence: CASSLEGRNTEAFF. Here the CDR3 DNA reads TGCGCCAGCAGCTTGGAGGGACGGAACACTGAAGCTTTCTTT.

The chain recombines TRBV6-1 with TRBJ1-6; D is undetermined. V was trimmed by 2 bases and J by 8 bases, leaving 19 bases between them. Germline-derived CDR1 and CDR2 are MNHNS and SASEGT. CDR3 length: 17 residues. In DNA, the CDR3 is TGTGCCAGCAGTGAAACATTCGGCGGACCTAGAGATTCACCCCTCCACTTT. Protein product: CASSETFGGPRDSPLHF.

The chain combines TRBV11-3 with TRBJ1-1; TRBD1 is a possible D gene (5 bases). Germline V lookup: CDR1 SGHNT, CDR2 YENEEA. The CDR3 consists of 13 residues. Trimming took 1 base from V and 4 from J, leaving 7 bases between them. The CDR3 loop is CASSLGDLTEAFF. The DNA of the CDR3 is TGTGCCAGCAGCTTAGGGGACCTCACTGAAGCTTTCTTT.

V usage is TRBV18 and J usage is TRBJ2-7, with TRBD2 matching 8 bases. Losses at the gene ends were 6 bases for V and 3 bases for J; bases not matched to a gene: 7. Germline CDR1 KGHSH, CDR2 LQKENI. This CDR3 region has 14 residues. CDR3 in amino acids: CASSKGTRDYEQYF. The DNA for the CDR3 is TGTGCCAGCTCCAAAGGGACTAGGGACTACGAGCAGTACTTC.

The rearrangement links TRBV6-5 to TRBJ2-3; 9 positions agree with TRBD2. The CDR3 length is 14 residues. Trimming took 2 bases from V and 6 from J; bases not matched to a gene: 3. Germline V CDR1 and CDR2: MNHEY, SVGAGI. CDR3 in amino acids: CASSYATSGDTQYF. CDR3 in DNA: TGTGCCAGCAGTTACGCCACTAGCGGGGATACGCAGTATTTT.

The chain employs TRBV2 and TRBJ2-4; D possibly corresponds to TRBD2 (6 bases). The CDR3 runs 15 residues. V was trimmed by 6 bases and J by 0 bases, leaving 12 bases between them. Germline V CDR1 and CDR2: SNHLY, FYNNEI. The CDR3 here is CASSGDSIAKNIQYF. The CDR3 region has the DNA TGTGCCAGCAGCGGGGACTCGATAGCCAAAAACATTCAGTACTTC.

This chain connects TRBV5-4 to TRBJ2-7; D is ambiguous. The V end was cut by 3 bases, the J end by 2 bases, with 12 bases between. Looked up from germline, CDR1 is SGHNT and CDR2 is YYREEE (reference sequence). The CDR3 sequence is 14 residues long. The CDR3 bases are TGTGCCAGCAGCTCCCTCAGAGCTACCTACGAGCAGTACTTC. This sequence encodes CASSSLRATYEQYF.

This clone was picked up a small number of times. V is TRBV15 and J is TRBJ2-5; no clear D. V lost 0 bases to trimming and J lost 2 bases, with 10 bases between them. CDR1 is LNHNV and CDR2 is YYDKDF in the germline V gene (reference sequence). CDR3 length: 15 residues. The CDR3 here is CATSRDPPAQETQYF. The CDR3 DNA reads TGTGCCACCAGCAGAGATCCGCCAGCTCAAGAGACCCAGTACTTC.

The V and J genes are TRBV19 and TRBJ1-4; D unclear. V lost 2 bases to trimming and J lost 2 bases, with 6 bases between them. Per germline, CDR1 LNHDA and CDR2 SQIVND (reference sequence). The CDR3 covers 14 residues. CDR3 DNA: TGTGCCAGTAGTATACAAGGGACTAATGAAAAACTGTTTTTT. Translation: CASSIQGTNEKLFF.

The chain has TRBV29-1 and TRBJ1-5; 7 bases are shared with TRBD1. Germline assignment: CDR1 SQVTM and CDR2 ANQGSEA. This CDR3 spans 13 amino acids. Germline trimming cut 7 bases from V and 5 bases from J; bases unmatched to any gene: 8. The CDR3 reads CSAGGGGYQPQHF. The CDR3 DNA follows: TGCAGCGCTGGAGGAGGGGGCTATCAGCCCCAGCATTTT.

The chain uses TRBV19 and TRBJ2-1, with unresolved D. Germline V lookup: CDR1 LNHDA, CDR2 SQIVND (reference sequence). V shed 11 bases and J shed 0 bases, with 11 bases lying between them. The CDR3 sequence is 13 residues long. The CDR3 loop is CASYSSSYNEQFF. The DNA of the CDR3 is TGTGCCTCTTACTCGAGCTCCTACAATGAGCAGTTCTTC.

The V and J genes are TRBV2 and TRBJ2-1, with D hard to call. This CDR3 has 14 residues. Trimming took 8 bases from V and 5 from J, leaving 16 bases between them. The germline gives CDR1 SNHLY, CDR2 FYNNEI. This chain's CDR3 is CASCLDPVNNEQFF. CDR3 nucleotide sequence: TGTGCCAGCTGCTTGGACCCGGTCAACAATGAGCAGTTCTTC.

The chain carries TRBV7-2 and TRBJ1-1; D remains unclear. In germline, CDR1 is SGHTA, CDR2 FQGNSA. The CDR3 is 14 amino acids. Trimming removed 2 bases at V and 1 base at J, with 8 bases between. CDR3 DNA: TGTGCCAGCAGCTTACAATACGGGAACACTGAAGCTTTCTTT. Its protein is CASSLQYGNTEAFF.

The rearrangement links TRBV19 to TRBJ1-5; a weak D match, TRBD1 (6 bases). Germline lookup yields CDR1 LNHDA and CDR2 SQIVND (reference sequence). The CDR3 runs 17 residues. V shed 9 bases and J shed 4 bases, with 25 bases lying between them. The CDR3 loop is CASRPATGWPGNQPQHF. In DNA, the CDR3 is TGTGCCAGCCGCCCGGCGACAGGATGGCCGGGGAATCAGCCCCAGCATTTT. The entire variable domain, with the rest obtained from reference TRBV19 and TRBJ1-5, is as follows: DGGITQSPKYLFRKEGQNVTLSCEQNLNHDAMYWYRQDPGQGLRLIYYSQIVNDFQKGDIAEGYSVSREKKESFPLTVTSAQKNPTAFYLCASRPATGWPGNQPQHFGDGTRLSIL.

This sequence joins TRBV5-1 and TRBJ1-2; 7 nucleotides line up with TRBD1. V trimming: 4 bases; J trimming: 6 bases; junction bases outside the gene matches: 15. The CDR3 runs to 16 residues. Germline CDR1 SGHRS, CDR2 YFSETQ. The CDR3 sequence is CASSPPSDRPRHGYTF. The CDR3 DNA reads TGCGCCAGCAGCCCGCCTTCGGACAGGCCACGGCATGGCTACACCTTC.

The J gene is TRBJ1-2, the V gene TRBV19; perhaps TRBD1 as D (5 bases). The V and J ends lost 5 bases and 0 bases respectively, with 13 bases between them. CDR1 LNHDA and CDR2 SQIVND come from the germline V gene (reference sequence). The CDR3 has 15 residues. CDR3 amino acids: CASSVRQTPNYGYTF. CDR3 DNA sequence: TGTGCCAGTAGTGTACGACAGACACCTAACTATGGCTACACCTTC.

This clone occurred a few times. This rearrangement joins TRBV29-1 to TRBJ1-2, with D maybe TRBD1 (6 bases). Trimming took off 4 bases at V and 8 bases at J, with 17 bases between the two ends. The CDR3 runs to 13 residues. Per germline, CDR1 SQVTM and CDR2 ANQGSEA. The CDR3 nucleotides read TGCAGCGTTGTAATCCCGGGGGCCGGCGGCTACACCTTC. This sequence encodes CSVVIPGAGGYTF.

CDR3 loop: CASNDRNRYGYTF. The CDR3 bases are TGTGCCAGCAATGACCGGAATAGGTATGGCTACACCTTC. The chain couples TRBV28 to TRBJ1-2; D is ambiguous. The germline V gene encodes CDR1 MDHEN and CDR2 SYDVKM. The CDR3 has 13 residues. Trimming removed 7 bases from V and 5 bases from J, with 14 bases in between.

As DNA, the CDR3 is TGTGCCAGCAGCTTAGGGACAGGGCTTTACGCGTCCGAGCAGTACTTC. Protein: CASSLGTGLYASEQYF. The rearrangement joins TRBV7-9 to TRBJ2-7; 8 nucleotides line up with TRBD1. CDR3 length: 16 residues. CDR1 and CDR2 from the germline V gene are SEHNR and FQNEAQ (reference sequence). The trim removed 1 base at V and 6 bases at J, leaving 11 bases unmatched.

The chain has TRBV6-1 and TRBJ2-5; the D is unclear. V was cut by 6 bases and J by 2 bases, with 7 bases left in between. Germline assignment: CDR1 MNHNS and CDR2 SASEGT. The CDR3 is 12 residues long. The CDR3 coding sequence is TGTGCCAGCAGGGCAGTTCAAGAGACCCAGTACTTC. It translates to CASRAVQETQYF.

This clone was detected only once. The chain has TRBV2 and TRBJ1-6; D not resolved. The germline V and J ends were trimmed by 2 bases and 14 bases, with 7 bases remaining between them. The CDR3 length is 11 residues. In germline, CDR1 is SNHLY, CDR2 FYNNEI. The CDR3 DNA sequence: TGTGCCAGCAGTGAACCTGGCACCCTCCACTTT. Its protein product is CASSEPGTLHF. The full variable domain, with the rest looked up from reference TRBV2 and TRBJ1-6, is EPEVTQTPSHQVTQMGQEVILRCVPISNHLYFYWYRQILGQKVEFLVSFYNNEISEKSEIFDDQFSVERPDGSNFTLKIRSTKLEDSAMYFCASSEPGTLHFGNGTRLTVT.

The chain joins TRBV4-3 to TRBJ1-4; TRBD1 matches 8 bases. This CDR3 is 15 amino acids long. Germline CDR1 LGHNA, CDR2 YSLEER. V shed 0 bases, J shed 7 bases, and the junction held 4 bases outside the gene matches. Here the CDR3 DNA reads TGCGCCAGCAGCCAAGAAACAGGGGGTAGTGAAAAACTGTTTTTT. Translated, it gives CASSQETGGSEKLFF.

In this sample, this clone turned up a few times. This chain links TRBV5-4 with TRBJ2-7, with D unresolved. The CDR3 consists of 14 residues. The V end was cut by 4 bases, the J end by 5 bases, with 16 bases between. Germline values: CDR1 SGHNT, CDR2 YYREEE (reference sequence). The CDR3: CASSHLKGGHEQYF. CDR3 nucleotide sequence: TGTGCCAGCAGCCATCTGAAGGGCGGTCACGAGCAGTACTTC.

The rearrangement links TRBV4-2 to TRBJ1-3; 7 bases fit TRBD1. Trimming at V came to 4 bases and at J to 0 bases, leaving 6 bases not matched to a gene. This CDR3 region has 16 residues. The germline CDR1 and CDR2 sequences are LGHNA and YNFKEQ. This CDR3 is CASSLDRPFSGNTIYF. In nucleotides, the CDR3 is TGTGCCAGCAGCCTGGACAGGCCCTTCTCTGGAAACACCATATATTTT.